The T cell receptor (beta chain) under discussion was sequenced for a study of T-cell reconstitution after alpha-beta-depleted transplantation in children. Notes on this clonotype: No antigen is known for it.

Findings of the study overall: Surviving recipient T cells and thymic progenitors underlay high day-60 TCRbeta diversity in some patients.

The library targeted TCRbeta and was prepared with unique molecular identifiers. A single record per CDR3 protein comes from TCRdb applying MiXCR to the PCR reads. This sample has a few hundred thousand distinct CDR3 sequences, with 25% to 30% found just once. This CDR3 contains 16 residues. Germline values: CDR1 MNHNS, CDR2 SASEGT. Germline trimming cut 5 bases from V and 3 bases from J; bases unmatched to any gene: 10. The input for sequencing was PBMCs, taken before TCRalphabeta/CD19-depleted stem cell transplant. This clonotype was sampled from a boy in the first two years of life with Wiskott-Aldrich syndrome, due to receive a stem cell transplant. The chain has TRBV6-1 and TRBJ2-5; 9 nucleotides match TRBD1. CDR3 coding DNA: TGTGCCAGCAGTCGAATCCCGACAGGGGGGAAAGAGACCCAGTACTTC. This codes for CASSRIPTGGKETQYF.